These T cell receptor beta chains were read from a single sample in a study of blood T cell repertoires in COVID-19. Clones were read by immunoSEQ multiplex PCR, and TCRdb kept only the in-frame ones, dropping some. The sample has roughly 87,000 clones; roughly 78% are singletons. The sequenced sample was peripheral blood. The source of these receptors is an elderly woman with acute or convalescent COVID-19. The CDR3 runs from the conserved cysteine through the conserved F or W. Fields, in order: V gene, clone size, D gene, J gene, CDR3 DNA, CDR3 protein. A D gene is named only where the DNA matches it firmly. Rows give clone size only sometimes, using once, few, many, or a class for an expanded clone.

TRBV6-4	few	TRBD2	TRBJ2-3	TGTGCCAGCAGTGAGGTGGCTAGCGGGGGGCAAGATACGCAGTATTTT	CASSEVASGGQDTQYF
TRBV7-2	-	-	TRBJ2-2	TGTGCCAGCAGCCATCCCCGAGGGGGAGGGCCCGGGGAGCTGTTTTTT	CASSHPRGGGPGELFF
TRBV27	-	TRBD1	TRBJ2-1	TGTGCCAGCAGTGGGGGACAGGCCATTACATACAATGAGCAGTTCTTC	CASSGGQAITYNEQFF
TRBV6-2/TRBV6-3	-	-	TRBJ1-5	TGTGCCAGCAGTTACCCACTAATGCCCCAGCATTTT	CASSYPLMPQHF
TRBV18	-	-	TRBJ1-6	TGTGCCAGCTCACCACAAGGAGCTGAGGCACCCCTCCACTTT	CASSPQGAEAPLHF
TRBV12-3/TRBV12-4	-	TRBD1	TRBJ1-1	TGTGCCAGCAGTCACTGGGACAGGGACAGAGCTTTCTTT	CASSHWDRDRAFF
TRBV14	-	TRBD1	TRBJ1-1	TGTGCCAGCAGCTCCCGGGCAGGGGGAAACACTGAAGCTTTCTTT	CASSSRAGGNTEAFF
TRBV14	-	-	TRBJ1-1	TGTGCCAGCAGCCGATCGAGGAGCACTGAAGCTTTCTTT	CASSRSRSTEAFF
TRBV27	-	-	TRBJ1-5	TGTGCCAGCAGTTTTGACTATTATCAGCCCCAGCATTTT	CASSFDYYQPQHF
TRBV20-1	-	-	TRBJ2-5	TGCAGTGCTGGTGGACAGTACCAAGAGACCCAGTACTTC	CSAGGQYQETQYF
TRBV7-8	-	-	TRBJ1-5	TGTGCCAGCAGCCTCGAGATACAGCCCCAGCATTTT	CASSLEIQPQHF
TRBV7-8	once	TRBD2	TRBJ2-1	TGTGCCAGCAGCTTCGGGCTAGCGGGGGGAGTTGAGCAGTTCTTC	CASSFGLAGGVEQFF
TRBV30	-	TRBD1	TRBJ2-7	TGTGCCTGGAGTTCCCGGACAGGGGTCTACGAGCAGTACTTC	CAWSSRTGVYEQYF
TRBV5-6	-	-	TRBJ2-7	TGTGCCAGCAGCTCGGGCTACGAGCAGTACTTC	CASSSGYEQYF
TRBV28	-	TRBD1	TRBJ1-1	TGTGCCAGCAGTTTATATCAGGGGGCTTTTGATACTGAAGCTTTCTTT	CASSLYQGAFDTEAFF
TRBV19	-	TRBD1	TRBJ1-2	TGTGCCAGTAGGCCACGACAGGGGGAGGGCTACACCTTC	CASRPRQGEGYTF